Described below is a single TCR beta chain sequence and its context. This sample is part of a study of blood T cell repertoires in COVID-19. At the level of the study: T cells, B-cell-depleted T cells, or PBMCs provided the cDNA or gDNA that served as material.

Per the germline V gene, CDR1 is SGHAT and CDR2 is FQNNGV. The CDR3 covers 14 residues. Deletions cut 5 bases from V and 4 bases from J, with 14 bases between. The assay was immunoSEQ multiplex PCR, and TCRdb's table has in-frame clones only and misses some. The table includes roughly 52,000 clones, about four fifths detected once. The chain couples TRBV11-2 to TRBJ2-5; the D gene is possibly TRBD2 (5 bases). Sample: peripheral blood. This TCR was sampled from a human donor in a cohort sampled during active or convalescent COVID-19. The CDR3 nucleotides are TGTGCCAGCAGCCCTTCACTAGGTCCAGAGACCCAGTACTTC. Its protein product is CASSPSLGPETQYF.